The text below deals with one TCR beta chain. Libraries were prepared by immunoSEQ multiplex PCR; TCRdb keeps only in-frame clonotypes and omits some of them. This table holds 60,000 to 65,000 clones, around 90% found once. This entry comes from a study of OX40 agonist ivuxolimab in advanced cancers. Material: CD4+ or CD8+ T cells sorted from blood, obtained in a trial of the OX40 agonist ivuxolimab. The sequence derives from an adult with an advanced solid tumor such as melanoma, head and neck, liver or kidney cancer.

The CDR3 loop reads CASSLAGVGNEQFF. The CDR3 DNA reads TGTGCCAGCAGCTTGGCGGGCGTAGGGAATGAGCAGTTCTTC. The chain links TRBV5-4 to TRBJ2-1, with D unclear. Between the trimmed V and J ends, which lost 0 bases and 7 bases, there was a span of 11 bases. The CDR3 is made up of 14 amino acids. Germline-derived CDR1 and CDR2 are SGHNT and YYREEE (reference sequence).